The clone carrying this T cell receptor (beta chain) appeared a few times. Antigen unknown. The data derive from a study of T cell responses to AZD1222 COVID-19 vaccine. Trimming stripped 10 bases from V and 0 bases from J, with 13 bases between. The CDR3 extends over 14 amino acids. Germline lookup yields CDR1 MGHDK and CDR2 SYGVNS. The study, taken as a whole, reports: Donors were mostly white British, more females; clonal diversity possibly underestimated. Regions 160-218 and 743-854 dominated among vaccine-associated CD4 TCRs spanning spike.

The repertoire was sequenced with immunoSEQ multiplex PCR; TCRdb's copy has only in-frame clones and lacks some. This sample has some 180,000 clones; about 93% occur once, and the top ten carry 0.8% to 1.3%. Sequences were derived from peripheral blood, sampled 28 days after the second dose of the MenACWY control vaccine. The chain carries TRBV25-1 and TRBJ1-3, with D maybe TRBD1 (6 bases). The sequence came from an adult who received the MenACWY meningococcal vaccine as a control. In nucleotides, the CDR3 is TGTGCCACCTCGAAACAGGGCTCTGGAAACACCATATATTTT. It encodes CATSKQGSGNTIYF.